A selection of T cell receptor beta chains follows, all from one sample in a study of cytomegalovirus exposure and HLA in healthy donors. The method was immunoSEQ multiplex PCR; TCRdb's version includes in-frame clones alone and lacks a portion of them. Counted here are roughly 140,000 clones, 80% occurring once; the ten biggest clones make up under 7.5%. The source material was PBMCs. The origin of the receptors is a man aged 40-49 years in good health and CMV-seropositive. Each CDR3 is given with its conserved first and last residue. Fields, in order: clone size, CDR3 length, V gene, J gene, D gene, CDR3 DNA, CDR3 protein. A D gene is named only where the DNA matches it firmly. Clone size, where shown, is once, few, many, or a class for clones that have expanded.

>few|15|TRBV6-1|TRBJ2-7|TRBD2
TGTGCCAGCAGCCCTGAGTCCGGGGGGGGCTACGAGCAGTACTTC
CASSPESGGGYEQYF
>.|15|TRBV7-9|TRBJ1-4|.
TGTGCCAGCAGCTTAAAAGTCGGACAGAATGAAAAACTGTTTTTT
CASSLKVGQNEKLFF
>.|12|TRBV4-1|TRBJ2-1|.
TGCGCCAGCAGCCAGATAGCTAATGAGCAGTTCTTC
CASSQIANEQFF
>.|12|TRBV19|TRBJ1-1|.
TGTGCCAGTCTAGGGGGGAACACTGAAGCTTTCTTT
CASLGGNTEAFF
>.|12|TRBV13|TRBJ1-3|TRBD1
TGTGCCAGCAGCGAACAGGGGGACACCATATATTTT
CASSEQGDTIYF
>.|13|TRBV5-4|TRBJ1-1|.
TGTGCCAGCAGCTCCCAACAGGGTGGGGCAACTTTCTTT
CASSSQQGGATFF
>.|16|TRBV11-3|TRBJ2-7|TRBD2
TGTGCCAGCAGCACCACCACCTCCGGGACTAGCGGCGAGCAGTACTTC
CASSTTTSGTSGEQYF
>.|15|TRBV4-3|TRBJ1-1|.
TGCGCCAGCAGCCAAGGGGAGGAGTGGGACACTGAAGCTTTCTTT
CASSQGEEWDTEAFF
>.|15|TRBV19|TRBJ1-1|TRBD1
TGTGCCAGTAGTGCACAGGGGGCGCGGGACACTGAAGCTTTCTTT
CASSAQGARDTEAFF
>once|10|TRBV30|TRBJ1-2|.
TGTGCCTCGGGAGGGGTAGGCTACACCTTC
CASGGVGYTF
>.|15|TRBV5-1|TRBJ2-1|TRBD1
TGCGCCAGCAGCTTGGGAACAGGGGAATTGAATGAGCAGTTCTTC
CASSLGTGELNEQFF
>.|15|TRBV2|TRBJ2-5|TRBD2
TGTGCCAGCAGTGACCCGGGACTAGCGACCGAGACCCAGTACTTC
CASSDPGLATETQYF
>once|14|TRBV5-1|TRBJ2-7|TRBD1
TGCGCCAGCAGCCCCCAGGGGGCGGCCTACGAGCAGTACTTC
CASSPQGAAYEQYF
>.|11|TRBV11-2|TRBJ2-1|.
TGTGCCAGCAGCCCACGGGATGAGCAGTTCTTC
CASSPRDEQFF
>.|15|TRBV29-1|TRBJ2-1|.
TGCAGCGTTGAAGACAGAACTAGCCAATACAATGAGCAGTTCTTC
CSVEDRTSQYNEQFF
>.|13|TRBV27|TRBJ2-5|TRBD1
TGTGCCAGCAGCGGGGACAGGATAGAGACCCAGTACTTC
CASSGDRIETQYF
>.|14|TRBV10-3|TRBJ2-7|.
TGTGCCATCAGTGATCAGGACTACTCCTACGAGCAGTACTTC
CAISDQDYSYEQYF
>.|14|TRBV6-5|TRBJ2-1|TRBD2
TGTGCCAGCAGTTACTTCAGCGGGAACTATGAGCAGTTCTTC
CASSYFSGNYEQFF
>.|12|TRBV29-1|TRBJ1-5|.
TGCAGCGTGAGCAGGGGTGGACAGCCCCAGCATTTT
CSVSRGGQPQHF
>.|15|TRBV6-5|TRBJ1-1|.
TGTGCCAGCAGTTATCGGACAGCTTTGAACACTGAAGCTTTCTTT
CASSYRTALNTEAFF
>.|15|TRBV9|TRBJ2-7|TRBD1
TGTGCCAGCAGCGTAGGGGGACAGGGGGCCTACGAGCAGTACTTC
CASSVGGQGAYEQYF
>.|16|TRBV15|TRBJ2-7|.
TGTGCCACCAGCAGAGACCCCAGGGTAGTGGGTTACGAGCAGTACTTC
CATSRDPRVVGYEQYF
>few|14|TRBV7-2|TRBJ1-5|TRBD1
TGTGCCAGCAGCTCTCGACAGGGTAAGCAGCCCCAGCATTTT
CASSSRQGKQPQHF
>.|14|TRBV28|TRBJ2-7|.
TGTGCCAGCAGTTTTGGGGGGGCAGGTTACGAGCAGTACTTC
CASSFGGAGYEQYF
>.|13|TRBV27|TRBJ2-6|.
TGTGCCAGCAGGAGGTCTGGGGCCAACGTCCTGACTTTC
CASRRSGANVLTF